The 4 T cell receptor beta chains listed next were all sequenced from one sample in a study of T cell responses to AZD1222 COVID-19 vaccine. TCRdb's copy holds only in-frame clones and misses some; the assay was immunoSEQ multiplex PCR. The sample lists some 110,000 clones, roughly 90% seen once, with 4% to 4.5% in the top ten. The material was peripheral blood, obtained on day 0 of AZD1222 vaccination. The receptor set was obtained from an adult in good health.

The CDR3 DNA sequence: TGTGCCACCAGTGATTCTAACACAGGGCATCAGCCCCAGCATTTT. It specifies CATSDSNTGHQPQHF. The chain has TRBV24-1 and TRBJ1-5, with D tentatively TRBD1 (6 bases). The CDR3 is 15 amino acids. V lost 2 bases to trimming and J lost 5 bases, with 12 bases between them. CDR1 is KGHDR and CDR2 is SFDVKD in the germline V gene.

The chain carries TRBV2 and TRBJ1-3; D is unclear. Per germline, CDR1 SNHLY and CDR2 FYNNEI. The CDR3 contains 16 residues. Trimming shortened V by 6 bases and J by 0 bases, and 15 bases separated the two germline ends. CDR3 bases: TGTGCCAGCAGCGTTACCGGGATAAACTCTGGAAACACCATATATTTT. It translates to CASSVTGINSGNTIYF.

The CDR3 reads CASTNRGSFSGNTIYF. The CDR3 DNA is TGTGCCAGCACTAACAGGGGATCCTTCTCTGGAAACACCATATATTTT. This rearrangement joins TRBV27 to TRBJ1-3, with TRBD1 matching over 7 bases. This CDR3 has 16 amino acids. The V segment lost 7 bases and the J segment 0 bases; nucleotides outside the gene matches: 9. Looked up from germline, CDR1 is MNHEY and CDR2 is SMNVEV (reference sequence).

The chain links TRBV11-2 to TRBJ1-5; D remains unclear. The CDR3 extends over 12 amino acids. Germline CDR1 and CDR2: SGHAT and FQNNGV. The ends were cut back, 5 bases at V and 4 bases at J, with 6 bases in the middle. CDR3: CASSEQNQPQHF. CDR3 DNA sequence: TGTGCCAGCAGCGAACAGAATCAGCCCCAGCATTTT.